These 3 T cell receptor beta chains originate from one sample sequenced in a study of blood T cell repertoires in COVID-19. This table comes from immunoSEQ multiplex PCR, and its TCRdb copy is limited to in-frame clones, with some not included. This sample has 150,000 to 200,000 clones, with 70% to 85% found just once. Sequencing was performed on peripheral blood. The receptors were gathered from a woman in her twenties or thirties with acute or convalescent COVID-19.

The J gene is TRBJ2-6, the V gene TRBV4-3, with D possibly matching TRBD1 (5 bases). The germline V and J ends were trimmed by 2 bases and 4 bases, with 21 bases remaining between them. This CDR3 is 19 amino acids long. CDR1 LGHNA and CDR2 YSLEER come from the germline V gene. The CDR3 sequence is CASSQRTWYRLVGANVLTF. CDR3 in DNA: TGCGCCAGCAGCCAAAGAACTTGGTACAGGTTAGTCGGGGCCAACGTCCTGACTTTC.

This clone was observed a single time. The chain couples TRBV5-1 to TRBJ1-5, with D possibly matching TRBD1 (6 bases). There are 14 residues in the CDR3. Per the germline V gene, CDR1 is SGHRS and CDR2 is YFSETQ. V lost 5 bases and J lost 5, with 14 bases in between. CDR3 in amino acids: CASRPQGIDQPQHF. DNA for the CDR3: TGCGCCAGCAGGCCACAGGGTATAGATCAGCCCCAGCATTTT.

V and J are TRBV9 and TRBJ2-1; 9 bases map to TRBD1. Germline CDR1 reads SGDLS; CDR2 reads YYNGEE. This CDR3 is built from 16 residues. The V and J ends lost 2 bases and 7 bases, in that order; junction bases with no gene match: 10. CDR3 DNA: TGTGCCAGCAGCGTGTACCTCGTGACAGGGGGTAATGAGCAGTTCTTC. This encodes CASSVYLVTGGNEQFF.